The clone carrying this TCR beta chain has a single count. Its target is not known. The data belong to a study of blood T cells in healthy people across ages. Overall study findings and caveats: TCR beta diversity per million T cells fell roughly linearly with age. The study found more naive CD4+ cells and higher diversity in long-lived than aged donors.

A minimum of 5 micrograms of total RNA was extracted per sample. A second PCR, run for about 6 to 11 cycles, used a sample-barcoded 5' primer plus a J-beta primer mix. Samples each returned at least 2.5 million CDR3-containing paired-end reads. TCRdb ran MiXCR on the 5' RACE reads and lists one entry per CDR3 protein. This repertoire shows 1.5 million to 1.8 million distinct CDR3 sequences, 35% to 45% found once; its top ten account for about 4%. CDR3 length: 13 amino acids. Trimming cost V 9 bases and J 2 bases, with 12 bases left between them. CDR1 and CDR2 from the germline V gene are MRHNA and SNTAGT.

The sequencing sample was made of blood. This chain joins TRBV6-4 and TRBJ2-3; tentatively, D is TRBD2 (6 bases). The receptor's source is a woman between 18 and 30 years old in good health. This CDR3 reads CASSGDVTDTQYF. The CDR3 nucleotides read TGTGCCAGTTCGGGGGACGTCACAGATACGCAGTATTTT.